This T cell receptor beta chain was found in a study of blood T cell repertoires in COVID-19. Only a few counts were recorded for this clone. CDR3 length: 14 amino acids. Germline-derived CDR1 and CDR2 are LNHDA and SQIVND (reference sequence). The ends were cut back, 4 bases at V and 4 bases at J, with 13 bases in the middle. Some clones are missing from TCRdb's copy, which holds only in-frame ones; the method was immunoSEQ multiplex PCR. The table records about 23,000 clones, 65% to 75% of them present only once. Sequenced sample: peripheral blood. The sequence derives from a man aged 45-60 years with COVID-19, enrolled during active disease. The V gene is TRBV19, the J gene TRBJ1-1; TRBD1 might be the D (6 bases). The CDR3 loop is CASSRSGVGTEAFF. In nucleotides, the CDR3 is TGTGCCAGTAGTAGATCAGGGGTGGGCACTGAAGCTTTCTTT.